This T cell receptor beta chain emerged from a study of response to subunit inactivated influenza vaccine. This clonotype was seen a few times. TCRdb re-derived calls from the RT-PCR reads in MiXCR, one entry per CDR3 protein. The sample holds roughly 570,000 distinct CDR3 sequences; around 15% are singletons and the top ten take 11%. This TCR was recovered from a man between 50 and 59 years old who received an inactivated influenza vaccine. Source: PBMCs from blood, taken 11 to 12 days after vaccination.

CDR3 protein: CSASAPPTGLFTYEQYF. In nucleotides, the CDR3 is TGCAGTGCCAGTGCCCCACCGACAGGGCTCTTCACTTACGAGCAGTACTTC. The gene calls are TRBV20-1 and TRBJ2-7; 7 bases are a match to TRBD1. Per the germline V gene, CDR1 is DFQATT and CDR2 is SNEGSKA (reference sequence). The CDR3 contains 17 residues. Trimming removed 6 bases from V and 4 bases from J; junction bases left unmatched: 21.